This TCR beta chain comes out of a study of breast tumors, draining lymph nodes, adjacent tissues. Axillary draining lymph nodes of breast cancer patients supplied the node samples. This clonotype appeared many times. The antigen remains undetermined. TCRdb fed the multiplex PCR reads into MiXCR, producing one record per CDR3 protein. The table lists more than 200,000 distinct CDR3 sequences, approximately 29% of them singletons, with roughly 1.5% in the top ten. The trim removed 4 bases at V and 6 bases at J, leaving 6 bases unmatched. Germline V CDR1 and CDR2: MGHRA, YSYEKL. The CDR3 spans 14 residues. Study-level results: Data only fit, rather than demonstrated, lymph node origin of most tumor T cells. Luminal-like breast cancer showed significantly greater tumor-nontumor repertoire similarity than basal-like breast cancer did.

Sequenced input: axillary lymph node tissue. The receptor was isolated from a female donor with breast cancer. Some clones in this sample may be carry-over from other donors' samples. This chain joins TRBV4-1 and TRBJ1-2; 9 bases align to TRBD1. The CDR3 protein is CASSLGQGLNGYTF. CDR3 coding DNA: TGCGCCAGCAGCCTGGGACAGGGTCTAAATGGCTACACCTTC.